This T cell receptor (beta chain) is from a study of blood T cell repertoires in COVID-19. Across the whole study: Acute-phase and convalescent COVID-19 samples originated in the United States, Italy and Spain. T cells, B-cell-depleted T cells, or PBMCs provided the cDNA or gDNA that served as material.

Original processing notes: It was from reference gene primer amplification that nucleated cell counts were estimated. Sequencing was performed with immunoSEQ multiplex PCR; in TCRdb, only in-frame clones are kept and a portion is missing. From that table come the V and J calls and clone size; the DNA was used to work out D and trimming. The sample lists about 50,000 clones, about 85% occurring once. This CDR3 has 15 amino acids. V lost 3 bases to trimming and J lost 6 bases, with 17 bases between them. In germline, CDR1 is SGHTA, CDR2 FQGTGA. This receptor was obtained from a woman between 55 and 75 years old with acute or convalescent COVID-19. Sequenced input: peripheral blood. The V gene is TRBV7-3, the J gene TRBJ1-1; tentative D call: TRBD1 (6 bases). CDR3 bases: TGTGCCAGCAGCTTCACGACAGGCCCTCCTCCTGAAGCTTTCTTT. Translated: CASSFTTGPPPEAFF.